The 11 T cell receptor beta chains below come from one sample, sequenced in a study of blood T cell repertoires in COVID-19. TCRdb's copy holds only in-frame clones and misses some; the assay was immunoSEQ multiplex PCR. The table lists 170,000 or so clones, about 82% of them singletons. Sequencing used peripheral blood. Receptor source: a man aged 45 to 65 with active or convalescent COVID-19.

The chain carries TRBV6-2 or TRBV6-3 and TRBJ1-1, with 7 bases that match TRBD1. V dropped 4 bases and J dropped 8; count of bases not matched to a gene: 10. There are 14 residues in the CDR3. Germline CDR1 reads MNHEY; CDR2 reads SVGEGT. As DNA, the CDR3 is TGTGCCAGCAGTTCCCAGAGACAGGGCGCCGAAGCTTTCTTT. It specifies CASSSQRQGAEAFF.

This rearrangement joins TRBV5-5 to TRBJ2-2; D remains unclear. V dropped 4 bases and J dropped 3 bases, with 7 bases sitting between them. CDR3 length: 13 amino acids. Germline V gene data show CDR1 as SGHKS and CDR2 as YYEKEE (reference sequence). The CDR3: CASSQHHTGELFF. The CDR3 DNA is TGTGCCAGCAGCCAACACCACACCGGGGAGCTGTTTTTT.

The CDR3 DNA follows: TGCAGCGCCGACAGGGCTGACTATGGCTACACCTTC. As protein: CSADRADYGYTF. The V call is TRBV29-1, the J call TRBJ1-2, with 7 bases fitting TRBD1. V lost 7 bases and J lost 3; bases outside the gene matches: 5. The CDR3 runs 12 residues. CDR1 SQVTM and CDR2 ANQGSEA come from the germline V gene.

The chain employs TRBV4-1 and TRBJ2-1, with 8 bases lining up with TRBD2. This CDR3 comprises 18 residues. Trimming cost V 2 bases and J 0 bases; bases outside gene matches: 9. Per germline, CDR1 MGHRA and CDR2 YSYEKL. The CDR3 DNA is TGCGCCAGCAGCCAAACTTTAAGCGGGGGCCGCTCCTACAATGAGCAGTTCTTC. Translating gives CASSQTLSGGRSYNEQFF.

In its sample, this clone was seen a few times. The rearrangement uses TRBV6-2 or TRBV6-3 and TRBJ2-2, with a possible D match to TRBD1 (6 bases). CDR3 size: 17 residues. Germline-derived CDR1 and CDR2 are MNHEY and SVGEGT. Trimming cost V 5 bases and J 1 base, with 17 bases left between them. DNA of the CDR3: TGTGCCAGCAGTAACACAGGGTTCTCTTTGAACACCGGGGAGCTGTTTTTT. This gives the protein CASSNTGFSLNTGELFF.

The chain links TRBV30 to TRBJ2-5; TRBD2 might be the D (7 bases). This CDR3 has 13 residues. The V gene's germline CDR1 is GTSNPN and CDR2 SVGIG (reference sequence). The germline V and J ends were trimmed by 0 bases and 5 bases, with 10 bases remaining between them. CDR3 bases: TGTGCCTGGAGTGTACGGGGGGCCGAGACCCAGTACTTC. Protein product: CAWSVRGAETQYF.

The rearrangement links TRBV19 to TRBJ1-3; 8 bases map to TRBD1. There are 11 residues in the CDR3. Germline trimming cut 9 bases from V and 8 bases from J; bases unmatched to any gene: 3. Germline loops: CDR1 LNHDA, CDR2 SQIVND (reference sequence). CDR3 DNA sequence: TGTGCCAGCGGACAGGGAGACACCATATATTTT. Its protein product is CASGQGDTIYF.

This clone was picked up one time. As DNA, the CDR3 is TGTGCCAGCTCACCACCGGGGACAACAACTTCTGGAAACACCATATATTTT. It codes for CASSPPGTTTSGNTIYF. V gene TRBV18 combines with J gene TRBJ1-3; D possibly corresponds to TRBD1 (6 bases). From germline, CDR1 is KGHSH and CDR2 LQKENI. The CDR3 totals 17 residues. V was trimmed by 0 bases and J by 1 base, leaving 13 bases between them.

The chain combines TRBV9 with TRBJ1-1; D is perhaps TRBD1 (6 bases). CDR1 and CDR2 from the germline V gene are SGDLS and YYNGEE. CDR3 length: 13 amino acids. With 1 base removed from V and 7 bases from J, the gap between germline ends came to 11 bases. The CDR3 region is CASSVMGAGEAFF. The CDR3 bases are TGTGCCAGCAGCGTAATGGGGGCGGGTGAAGCTTTCTTT.

This chain links TRBV9 with TRBJ2-5; tentative D call: TRBD1 (6 bases). The CDR3 loop spans 14 amino acids. Trimming shortened V by 0 bases and J by 1 base, and 7 bases separated the two germline ends. Germline V lookup: CDR1 SGDLS, CDR2 YYNGEE. CDR3 DNA sequence: TGTGCCAGCAGCGTAGTGGACAGCCAAGAGACCCAGTACTTC. It specifies CASSVVDSQETQYF.

The rearrangement uses TRBV7-6 and TRBJ2-5; D is ambiguous. With 5 bases removed from V and 10 bases from J, the gap between germline ends came to 14 bases. The CDR3 totals 12 residues. CDR1 and CDR2 from the germline V gene are SGHVS and FNYEAQ. The DNA for the CDR3 is TGTGCCAGCAGCCCGGCCAGAGGAGACCAGTACTTC. Its translation: CASSPARGDQYF.